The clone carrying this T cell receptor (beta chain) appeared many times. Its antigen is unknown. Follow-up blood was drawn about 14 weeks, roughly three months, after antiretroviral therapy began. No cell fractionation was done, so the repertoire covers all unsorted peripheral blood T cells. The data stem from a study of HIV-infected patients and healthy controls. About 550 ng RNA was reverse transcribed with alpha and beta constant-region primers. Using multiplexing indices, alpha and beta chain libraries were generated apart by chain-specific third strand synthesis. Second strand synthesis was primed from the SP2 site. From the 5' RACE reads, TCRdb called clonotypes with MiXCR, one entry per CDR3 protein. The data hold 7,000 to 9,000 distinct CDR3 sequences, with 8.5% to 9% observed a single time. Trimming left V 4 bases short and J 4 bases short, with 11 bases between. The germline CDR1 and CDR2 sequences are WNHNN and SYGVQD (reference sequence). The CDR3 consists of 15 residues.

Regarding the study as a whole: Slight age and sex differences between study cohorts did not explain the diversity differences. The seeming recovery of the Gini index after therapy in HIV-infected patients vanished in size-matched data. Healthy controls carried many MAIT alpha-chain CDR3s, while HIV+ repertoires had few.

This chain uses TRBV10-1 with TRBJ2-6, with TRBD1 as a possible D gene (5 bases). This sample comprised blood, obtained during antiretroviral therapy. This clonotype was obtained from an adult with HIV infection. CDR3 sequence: CASSGSGRGANVLTF. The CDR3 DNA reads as TGCGCCAGCAGTGGATCAGGGCGCGGGGCCAACGTCCTGACTTTC.